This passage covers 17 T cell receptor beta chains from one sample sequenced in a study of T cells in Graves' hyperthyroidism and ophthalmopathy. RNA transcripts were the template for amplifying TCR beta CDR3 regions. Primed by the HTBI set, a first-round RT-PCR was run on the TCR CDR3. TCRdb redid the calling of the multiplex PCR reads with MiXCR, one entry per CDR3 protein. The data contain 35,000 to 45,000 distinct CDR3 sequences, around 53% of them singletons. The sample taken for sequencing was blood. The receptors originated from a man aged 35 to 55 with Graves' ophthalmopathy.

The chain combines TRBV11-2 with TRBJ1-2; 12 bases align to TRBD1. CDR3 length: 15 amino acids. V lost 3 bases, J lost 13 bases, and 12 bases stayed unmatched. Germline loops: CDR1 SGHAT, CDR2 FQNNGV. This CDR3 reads CASSLGTGGGYSCTF. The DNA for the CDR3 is TGTGCCAGCAGCTTGGGGACAGGGGGCGGCTATAGCTGCACCTTC.

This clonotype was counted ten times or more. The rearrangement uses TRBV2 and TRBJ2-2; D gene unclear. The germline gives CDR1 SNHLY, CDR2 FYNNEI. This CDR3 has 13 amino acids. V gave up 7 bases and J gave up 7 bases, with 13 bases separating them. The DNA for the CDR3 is TGTGCCAGCACCCTATCTTACCGCGGGGAGCTGTTTTTT. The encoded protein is CASTLSYRGELFF.

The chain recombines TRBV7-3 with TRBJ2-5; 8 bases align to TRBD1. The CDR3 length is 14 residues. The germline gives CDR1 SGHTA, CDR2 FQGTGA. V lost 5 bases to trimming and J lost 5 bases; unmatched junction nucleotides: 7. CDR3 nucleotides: TGTGCCAGCAGCCCTTCAGGGGGCGGGGAGACCCAGTACTTC. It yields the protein CASSPSGGGETQYF.

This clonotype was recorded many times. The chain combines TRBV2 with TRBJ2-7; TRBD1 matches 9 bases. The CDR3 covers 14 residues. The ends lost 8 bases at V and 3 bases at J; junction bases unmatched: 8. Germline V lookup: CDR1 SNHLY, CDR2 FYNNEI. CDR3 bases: TGTGCCAGCCGCGGGACAGGGTCTTTCTACGAGCAGTACTTC. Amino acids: CASRGTGSFYEQYF.

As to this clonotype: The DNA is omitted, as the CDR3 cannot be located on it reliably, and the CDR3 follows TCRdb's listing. Here the CDR3 reads CASSVVAGGTGELYF. The V gene is TRBV7-2, the J gene TRBJ2-7; the table's D call, TRBD2, has no DNA check behind it. The CDR3 has 15 amino acids, counting both end residues. The germline V gene has CDR1 SGHTA and CDR2 FQGNSA.

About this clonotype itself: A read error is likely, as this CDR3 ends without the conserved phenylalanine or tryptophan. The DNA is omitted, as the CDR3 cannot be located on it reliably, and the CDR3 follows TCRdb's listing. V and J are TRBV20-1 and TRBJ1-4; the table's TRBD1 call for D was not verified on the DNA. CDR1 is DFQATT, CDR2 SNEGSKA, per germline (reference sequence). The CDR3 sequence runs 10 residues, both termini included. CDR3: CSARDGDRAR.

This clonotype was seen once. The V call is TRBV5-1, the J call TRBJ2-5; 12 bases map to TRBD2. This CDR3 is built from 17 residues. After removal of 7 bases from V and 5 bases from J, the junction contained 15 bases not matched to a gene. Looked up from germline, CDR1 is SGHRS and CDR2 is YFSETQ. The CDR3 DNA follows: TGCGCCAGCCGACGAGGCCAGACTAGCGGGAGTTCTGAGACCCAGTACTTC. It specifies CASRRGQTSGSSETQYF.

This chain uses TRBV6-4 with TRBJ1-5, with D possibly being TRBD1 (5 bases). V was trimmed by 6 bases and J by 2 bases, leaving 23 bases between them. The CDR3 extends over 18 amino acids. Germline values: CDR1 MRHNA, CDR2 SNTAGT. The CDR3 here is CASSGTSGSTVGNQPQHF. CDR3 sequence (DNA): TGTGCCAGCAGCGGGACTAGCGGGAGCACGGTTGGCAATCAGCCCCAGCATTTT.

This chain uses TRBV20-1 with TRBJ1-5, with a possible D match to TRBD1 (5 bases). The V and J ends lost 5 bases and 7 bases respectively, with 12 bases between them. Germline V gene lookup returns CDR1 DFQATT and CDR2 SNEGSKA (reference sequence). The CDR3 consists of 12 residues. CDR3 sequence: CSAGGDGQPQHF. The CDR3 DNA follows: TGCAGTGCTGGCGGGGACGGACAGCCCCAGCATTTT.

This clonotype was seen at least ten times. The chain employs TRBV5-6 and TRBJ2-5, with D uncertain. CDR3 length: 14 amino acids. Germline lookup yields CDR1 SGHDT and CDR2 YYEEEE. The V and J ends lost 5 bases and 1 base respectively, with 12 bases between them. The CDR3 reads CASSRWLLQETQYF. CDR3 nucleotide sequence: TGTGCCAGCAGTCGCTGGCTTCTCCAAGAGACCCAGTACTTC.

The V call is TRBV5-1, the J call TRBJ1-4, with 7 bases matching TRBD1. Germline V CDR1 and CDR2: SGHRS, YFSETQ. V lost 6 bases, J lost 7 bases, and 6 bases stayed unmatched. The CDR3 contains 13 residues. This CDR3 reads CASTGGAGEKLFF. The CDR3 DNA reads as TGCGCCAGCACAGGGGGGGCCGGTGAAAAACTGTTTTTT.

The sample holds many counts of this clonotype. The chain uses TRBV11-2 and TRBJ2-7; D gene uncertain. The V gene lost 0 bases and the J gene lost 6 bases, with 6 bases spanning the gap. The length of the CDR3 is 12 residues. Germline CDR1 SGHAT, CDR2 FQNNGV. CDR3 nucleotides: TGTGCCAGCAGCTTAGAGGGATCCGAGCAGTACTTC. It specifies CASSLEGSEQYF. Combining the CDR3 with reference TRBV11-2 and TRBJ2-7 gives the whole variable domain EAGVAQSPRYKIIEKRQSVAFWCNPISGHATLYWYQQILGQGPKLLIQFQNNGVVDDSQLPKDRFSAERLKGVDSTLKIQPAKLEDSAVYLCASSLEGSEQYFGPGTRLTVT.

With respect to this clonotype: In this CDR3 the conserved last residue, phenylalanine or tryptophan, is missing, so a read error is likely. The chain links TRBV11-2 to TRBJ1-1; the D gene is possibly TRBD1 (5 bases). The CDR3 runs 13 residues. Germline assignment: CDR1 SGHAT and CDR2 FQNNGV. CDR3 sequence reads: CASNLPGRTEAFV. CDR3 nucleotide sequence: TGTGCCAGCAACTTACCGGGGCGGACTGAAGCTTTCGTT.

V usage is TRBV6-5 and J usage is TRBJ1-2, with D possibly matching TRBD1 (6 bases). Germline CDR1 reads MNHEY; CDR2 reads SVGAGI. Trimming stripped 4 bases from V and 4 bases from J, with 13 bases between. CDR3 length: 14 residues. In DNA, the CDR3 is TGTGCCAGCAGTTTAAGAGGACAGAGCTATGGCTACACCTTC. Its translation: CASSLRGQSYGYTF.

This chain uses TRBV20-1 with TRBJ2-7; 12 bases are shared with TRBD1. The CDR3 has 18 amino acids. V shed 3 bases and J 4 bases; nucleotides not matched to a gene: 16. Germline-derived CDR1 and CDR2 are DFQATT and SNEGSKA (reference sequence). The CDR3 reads CSARRVVAGTGGSYEQYF. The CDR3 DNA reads TGCAGTGCTAGGCGGGTCGTCGCCGGGACAGGGGGCTCTTACGAGCAGTACTTC.

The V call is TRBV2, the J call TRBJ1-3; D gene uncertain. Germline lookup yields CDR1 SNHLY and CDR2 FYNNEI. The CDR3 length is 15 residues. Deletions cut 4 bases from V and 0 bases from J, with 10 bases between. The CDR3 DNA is TGTGCCAGCAGTGTGGCAGAAAGCTCTGGAAACACCATATATTTT. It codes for CASSVAESSGNTIYF.

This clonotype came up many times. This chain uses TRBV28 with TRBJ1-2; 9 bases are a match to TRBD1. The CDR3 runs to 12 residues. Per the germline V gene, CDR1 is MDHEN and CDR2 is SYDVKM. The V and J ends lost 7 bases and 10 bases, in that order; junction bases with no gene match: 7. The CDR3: CASNRQGGDYTF. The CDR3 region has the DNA TGTGCCAGCAATAGACAGGGGGGTGACTACACCTTC.